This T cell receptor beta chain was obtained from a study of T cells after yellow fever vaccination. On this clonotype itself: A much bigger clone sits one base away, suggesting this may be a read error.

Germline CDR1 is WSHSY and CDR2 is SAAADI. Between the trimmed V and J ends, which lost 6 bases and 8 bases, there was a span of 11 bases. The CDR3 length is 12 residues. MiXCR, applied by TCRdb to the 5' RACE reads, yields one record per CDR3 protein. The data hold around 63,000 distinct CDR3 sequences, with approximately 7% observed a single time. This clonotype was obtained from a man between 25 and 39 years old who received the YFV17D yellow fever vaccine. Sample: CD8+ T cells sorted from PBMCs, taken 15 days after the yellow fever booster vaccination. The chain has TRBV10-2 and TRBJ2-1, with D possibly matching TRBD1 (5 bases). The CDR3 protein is CASRRTWDEQFF. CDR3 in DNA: TGCGCCAGCAGAAGGACATGGGATGAGCAGTTCTTC.